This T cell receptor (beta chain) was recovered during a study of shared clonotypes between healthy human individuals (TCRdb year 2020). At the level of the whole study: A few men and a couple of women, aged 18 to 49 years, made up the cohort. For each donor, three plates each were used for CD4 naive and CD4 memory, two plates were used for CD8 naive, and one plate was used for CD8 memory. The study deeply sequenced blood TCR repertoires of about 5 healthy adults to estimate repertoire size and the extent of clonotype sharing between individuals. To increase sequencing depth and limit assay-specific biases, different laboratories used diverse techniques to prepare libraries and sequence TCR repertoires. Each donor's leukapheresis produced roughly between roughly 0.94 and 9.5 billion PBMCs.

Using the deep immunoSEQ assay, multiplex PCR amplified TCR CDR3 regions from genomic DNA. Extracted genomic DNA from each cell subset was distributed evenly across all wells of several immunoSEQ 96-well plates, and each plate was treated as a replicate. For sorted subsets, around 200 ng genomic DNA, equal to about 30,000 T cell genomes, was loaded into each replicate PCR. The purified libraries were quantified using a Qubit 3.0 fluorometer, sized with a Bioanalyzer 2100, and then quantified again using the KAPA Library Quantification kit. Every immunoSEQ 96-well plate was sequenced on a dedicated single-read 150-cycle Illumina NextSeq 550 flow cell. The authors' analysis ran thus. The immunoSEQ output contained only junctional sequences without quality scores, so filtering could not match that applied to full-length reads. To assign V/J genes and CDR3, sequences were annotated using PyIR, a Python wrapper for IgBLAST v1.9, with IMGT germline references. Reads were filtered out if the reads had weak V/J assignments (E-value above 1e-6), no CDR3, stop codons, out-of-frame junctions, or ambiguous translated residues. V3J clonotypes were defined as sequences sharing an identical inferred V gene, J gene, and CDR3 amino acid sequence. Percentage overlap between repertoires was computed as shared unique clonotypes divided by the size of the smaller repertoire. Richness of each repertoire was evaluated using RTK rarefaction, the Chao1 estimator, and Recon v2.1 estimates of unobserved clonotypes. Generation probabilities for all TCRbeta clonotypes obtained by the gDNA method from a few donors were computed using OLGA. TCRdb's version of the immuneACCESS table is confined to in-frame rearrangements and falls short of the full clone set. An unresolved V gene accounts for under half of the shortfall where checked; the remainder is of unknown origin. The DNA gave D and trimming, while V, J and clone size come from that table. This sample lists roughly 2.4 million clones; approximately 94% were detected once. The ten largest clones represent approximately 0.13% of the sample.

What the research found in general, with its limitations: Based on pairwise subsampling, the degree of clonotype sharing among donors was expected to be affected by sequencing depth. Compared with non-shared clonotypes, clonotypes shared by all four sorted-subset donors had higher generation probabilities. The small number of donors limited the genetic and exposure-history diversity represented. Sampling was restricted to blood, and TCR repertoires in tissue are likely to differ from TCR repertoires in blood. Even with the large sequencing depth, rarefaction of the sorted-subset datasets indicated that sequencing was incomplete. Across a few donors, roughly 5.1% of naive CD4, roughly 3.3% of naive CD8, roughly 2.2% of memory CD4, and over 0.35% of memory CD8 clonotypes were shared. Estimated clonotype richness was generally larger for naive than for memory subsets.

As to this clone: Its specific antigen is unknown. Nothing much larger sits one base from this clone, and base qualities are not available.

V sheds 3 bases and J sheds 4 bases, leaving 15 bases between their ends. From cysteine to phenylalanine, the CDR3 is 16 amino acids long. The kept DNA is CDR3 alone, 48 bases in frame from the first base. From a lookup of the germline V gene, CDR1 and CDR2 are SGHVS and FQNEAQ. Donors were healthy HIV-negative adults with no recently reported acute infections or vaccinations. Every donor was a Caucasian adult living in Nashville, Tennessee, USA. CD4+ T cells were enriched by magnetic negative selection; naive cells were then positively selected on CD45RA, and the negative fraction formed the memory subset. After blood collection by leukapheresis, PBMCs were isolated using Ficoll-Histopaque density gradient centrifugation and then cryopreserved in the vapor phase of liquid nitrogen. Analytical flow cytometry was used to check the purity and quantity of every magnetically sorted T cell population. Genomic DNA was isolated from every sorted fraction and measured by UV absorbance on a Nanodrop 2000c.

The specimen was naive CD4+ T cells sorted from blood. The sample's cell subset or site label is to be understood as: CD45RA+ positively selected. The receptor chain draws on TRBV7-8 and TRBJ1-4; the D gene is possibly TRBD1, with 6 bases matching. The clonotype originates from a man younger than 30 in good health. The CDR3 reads CASSFIGGSYNEKLFF. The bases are TGTGCCAGCAGCTTCATCGGGGGCTCCTATAATGAAAAACTGTTTTTT.